This T cell receptor beta chain originates from a study of T-cell memory formation after mild COVID-19. Germline lookup yields CDR1 MNHEY and CDR2 SVGEGT. The CDR3 has 15 amino acids. The J segment lost 10 bases and the V segment lost 2 bases, leaving 9 bases of the junction unmatched. TCRdb fed the 5' RACE reads into MiXCR, producing one record per CDR3 protein. Here the sample spans fewer than 60,000 distinct CDR3 sequences, around 25% being singletons. The sample taken for sequencing was PBMCs or a T cell subset sorted from them (not recorded which). The TCR comes from a man aged 18 to 29 who had mild COVID-19 (a few samples of this study predate the infection). Cell type and time point are not known. The J gene is TRBJ1-5, the V gene TRBV6-2 or TRBV6-3; 9 bases map to TRBD1. The CDR3 bases are TGTGCCAGCAGTTACAGGGGGACAGGGATCGATCCCCAGCATTTT. Its translation is CASSYRGTGIDPQHF.